What follows are 24 T cell receptor beta chains derived from one specimen sequenced in a study of shared clonotypes between healthy human individuals. CD8 cells classed as naive were CD45RO-negative and positively selected for CCR7, excluding terminally differentiated effector memory CD45RA+ cells. Profiling relied on immunoSEQ multiplex PCR, and the TCRdb table lists in-frame clones only, not all of them. The top ten clones hold approximately 1.2% of a sample with roughly 1,800,000 clones, about 95% of them seen once. The sample consisted of naive CD8+ T cells sorted from blood. These receptors came from a man aged 18-30 years in good health.

As regards this clone: The identical CDR3 is also encoded by other nucleotide sequences in the sample. The gene calls are TRBV4-1 and TRBJ2-7; maybe TRBD2 (5 bases). Germline values: CDR1 MGHRA, CDR2 YSYEKL. The CDR3 extends over 13 amino acids. V lost 1 base, J lost 2 bases, and 6 bases lay in between. The CDR3 reads CASSQGGPYEQYF. CDR3 DNA: TGCGCCAGCAGCCAAGGAGGGCCCTACGAGCAGTACTTC.

This clone was seen just once. The J gene is TRBJ1-2, the V gene TRBV6-1; D is unclear. The V end lost 1 base, the J end lost 7 bases, and 13 bases lay between the germline ends. CDR1 and CDR2 (germline): MNHNS, SASEGT. The CDR3 is made up of 14 amino acids. CDR3 nucleotides: TGTGCCAGCAGTGAAGACCTAGGTGGGTTTGGCTACACCTTC. It codes for CASSEDLGGFGYTF.

V and J are TRBV2 and TRBJ2-7; a possible D gene is TRBD2 (5 bases). Germline V gene lookup returns CDR1 SNHLY and CDR2 FYNNEI. The CDR3 has 14 amino acids. V was shortened by 2 bases and J by 3 bases, with 11 bases between the two germline ends. For the CDR3, the DNA is TGTGCCAGCAGTGAACTGGGCGAGGGCTACGAGCAGTACTTC. This codes for CASSELGEGYEQYF.

With regard to this clone: The DNA is omitted, as the CDR3 cannot be located on it reliably, and the CDR3 follows TCRdb's listing. The rearrangement links TRBV9 to TRBJ2-3; the D segment call TRBD2 is taken from the table without a DNA check. Germline values: CDR1 SGDLS, CDR2 YYNGEE. Both ends counted, the CDR3 spans 12 residues. The CDR3 reads CASSVGEGSRYF.

This sequence joins TRBV10-2 and TRBJ1-1; D may be TRBD1 (5 bases). The CDR3 loop spans 16 amino acids. V lost 6 bases and J lost 4, with 21 bases in between. Germline CDR1 reads WSHSY; CDR2 reads SAAADI. For the CDR3, the DNA is TGCGCCAGCAGGGCCCGAGATTGGGATAGGGGCACTGAAGCTTTCTTT. Protein: CASRARDWDRGTEAFF.

J is TRBJ2-7 and V is TRBV9; the D is unclear. Per the germline V gene, CDR1 is SGDLS and CDR2 is YYNGEE. V lost 4 bases, J lost 0 bases, and 11 bases lay in between. The CDR3 has 14 residues. This CDR3 is CASSTTDHSYEQYF. In nucleotides, the CDR3 is TGTGCCAGCAGCACAACGGACCACTCCTACGAGCAGTACTTC.

A single count supports this clone. V usage is TRBV7-8 and J usage is TRBJ2-3, with 12 bases identical to TRBD2. The CDR3 runs 19 residues. Germline V gene lookup returns CDR1 SGHVS and CDR2 FQNEAQ. J gave up 3 bases and V 4 bases, and 14 bases lay outside the gene matches. The CDR3 DNA reads TGTGCCAGCAGCTCTCCCGGGACTAGCGGGTTCGGTGGTACAGATACGCAGTATTTT. Its protein product is CASSSPGTSGFGGTDTQYF.

The chain joins TRBV2 to TRBJ2-2; D is unclear. CDR3 length equals 14 residues. V was trimmed by 5 bases and J by 0 bases, leaving 7 bases between them. Per the germline V gene, CDR1 is SNHLY and CDR2 is FYNNEI. The CDR3 sequence is CASSRTTNTGELFF. CDR3 coding DNA: TGTGCCAGCAGTAGGACCACGAACACCGGGGAGCTGTTTTTT.

The chain links TRBV5-4 to TRBJ2-3; no definite D call. V shed 4 bases and J shed 6 bases, with 9 bases lying between them. This CDR3 spans 12 amino acids. CDR1 is SGHNT, CDR2 YYREEE, per germline (reference sequence). This chain's CDR3 is CASSPYPDTQYF. The CDR3, as DNA: TGTGCCAGCAGCCCGTACCCCGATACGCAGTATTTT.

The gene calls are TRBV6-5 and TRBJ2-7, with D perhaps given as TRBD1 or TRBD2 (6 bases each). The CDR3 sequence is 14 residues long. Germline values: CDR1 MNHEY, CDR2 SVGAGI. Trimming shortened V by 2 bases and J by 2 bases, and 10 bases separated the two germline ends. The CDR3 is CASSYERGAYEQYF. Written as DNA, the CDR3 is TGTGCCAGCAGTTACGAAAGGGGGGCCTACGAGCAGTACTTC.

Here the CDR3 DNA reads TGTGCTAGTGGTCTCAAATTGACCGGCTACGAGCAGTACTTC. This encodes CASGLKLTGYEQYF. The genes are TRBV12-5 and TRBJ2-7; D unclear. This CDR3 comprises 14 residues. Germline V gives CDR1 LGHNT, CDR2 FRNRAP. V was cut by 5 bases and J by 3 bases, with 14 bases left in between.

The chain links TRBV11-2 to TRBJ2-7; no clear D. CDR1 SGHAT and CDR2 FQNNGV come from the germline V gene. The CDR3 totals 15 residues. The V end was cut by 0 bases, the J end by 0 bases, with 9 bases between. The DNA for the CDR3 is TGTGCCAGCAGCTTAGATGGGGATTCCTCCTACGAGCAGTACTTC. This sequence encodes CASSLDGDSSYEQYF.

Here the CDR3 reads CASSIVEGYNSPLHF. The DNA of the CDR3 is TGTGCCAGTAGTATAGTGGAGGGTTATAATTCACCCCTCCACTTT. The chain carries TRBV19 and TRBJ1-6; D remains unclear. The CDR3 runs to 15 residues. Trimming cost V 1 base and J 4 bases, with 8 bases left between them. Germline CDR1 is LNHDA and CDR2 is SQIVND (reference sequence).

Only a few counts were recorded for this clone. This same CDR3 is encoded by further DNA sequences in the sample. Here the CDR3 DNA reads TGCGCCAGCAGCCAAGATAGCGGGAGCTACAATGAGCAGTTCTTC. This sequence encodes CASSQDSGSYNEQFF. The chain couples TRBV4-1 to TRBJ2-1; 9 bases align to TRBD2. The V and J ends lost 0 bases and 3 bases, in that order; junction bases with no gene match: 0. CDR1 is MGHRA, CDR2 YSYEKL, per germline. The CDR3 spans 15 residues.

V and J are TRBV7-9 and TRBJ2-1; 7 bases agree with TRBD2. Germline V gene data show CDR1 as SEHNR and CDR2 as FQNEAQ (reference sequence). This CDR3 contains 16 residues. Trimming removed 6 bases from V and 6 bases from J; junction bases left unmatched: 14. This CDR3 reads CASRPPLAVGVNEQFF. CDR3 bases: TGTGCCAGCAGACCACCCCTAGCGGTCGGGGTCAATGAGCAGTTCTTC.

The chain combines TRBV6-5 with TRBJ2-1, with D tentatively TRBD2 (5 bases). Germline V gene lookup returns CDR1 MNHEY and CDR2 SVGAGI. CDR3 size: 16 residues. V lost 0 bases, J lost 7 bases, and 16 bases lay in between. The CDR3 sequence is CASSYSTGERENEQFF. In DNA form, the CDR3 reads TGTGCCAGCAGTTACTCGACCGGGGAACGTGAAAATGAGCAGTTCTTC.

V is TRBV19 and J is TRBJ1-2; 11 bases align to TRBD1. CDR3 size: 15 residues. J was trimmed by 8 bases and V by 5 bases; bases with no gene match: 10. The germline V gene encodes CDR1 LNHDA and CDR2 SQIVND (reference sequence). The CDR3 nucleotides read TGTGCCAGTAGTCCTTCCGGGACAGGGGGTTCCGGCTACACCTTC. Encoded protein: CASSPSGTGGSGYTF.

This sequence joins TRBV13 and TRBJ2-7; TRBD2 might be the D (7 bases). Per germline, CDR1 PRHDT and CDR2 FYEKMQ (reference sequence). Trimming took off 3 bases at V and 0 bases at J, with 12 bases between the two ends. This CDR3 has 15 residues. DNA of the CDR3: TGTGCCAGCAGCTTCCGCGGGGGCCACTCCTACGAGCAGTACTTC. Encoded protein: CASSFRGGHSYEQYF.

V and J are TRBV11-2 and TRBJ2-5; TRBD1 or TRBD2 may be the D gene (5 bases each). From germline, CDR1 is SGHAT and CDR2 FQNNGV. This CDR3 spans 15 amino acids. V lost 1 base and J 5 bases, leaving 14 bases between the germline ends. CDR3 loop: CASSLGSGRTETQYF. CDR3 bases: TGTGCCAGCAGCTTAGGGTCGGGGCGGACGGAGACCCAGTACTTC. The full variable domain, in which reference TRBV11-2 and TRBJ2-5 provide the parts outside the CDR3, is EAGVAQSPRYKIIEKRQSVAFWCNPISGHATLYWYQQILGQGPKLLIQFQNNGVVDDSQLPKDRFSAERLKGVDSTLKIQPAKLEDSAVYLCASSLGSGRTETQYFGPGTRLLVL.

The CDR3 region is CASRTGFDTGELFF. The CDR3 bases are TGTGCCAGTAGAACAGGGTTCGACACCGGGGAGCTGTTTTTT. The chain uses TRBV19 and TRBJ2-2; D is perhaps TRBD1 (6 bases). The V end lost 6 bases, the J end lost 3 bases, and 11 bases lay between the germline ends. The germline V gene has CDR1 LNHDA and CDR2 SQIVND (reference sequence). This CDR3 spans 14 amino acids. Looking up the rest from reference TRBV19 and TRBJ2-2 gives the full variable domain: DGGITQSPKYLFRKEGQNVTLSCEQNLNHDAMYWYRQDPGQGLRLIYYSQIVNDFQKGDIAEGYSVSREKKESFPLTVTSAQKNPTAFYLCASRTGFDTGELFFGEGSRLTVL.

V and J are TRBV5-4 and TRBJ2-1, with D hard to call. Per the germline V gene, CDR1 is SGHNT and CDR2 is YYREEE (reference sequence). This CDR3 is built from 15 residues. V was pared by 0 bases and J by 7 bases, with 14 bases between. The CDR3 DNA sequence: TGTGCCAGCAGCTTGGTATCCTACCATGAGAATGAGCAGTTCTTC. It codes for CASSLVSYHENEQFF. Full variable domain (outside the CDR3, taken from reference TRBV5-4 and TRBJ2-1): ETGVTQSPTHLIKTRGQQVTLRCSSQSGHNTVSWYQQALGQGPQFIFQYYREEENGRGNFPPRFSGLQFPNYSSELNVNALELDDSALYLCASSLVSYHENEQFFGPGTRLTVL.

The gene calls are TRBV20-1 and TRBJ2-5; no reliable D call. Germline V gene lookup returns CDR1 DFQATT and CDR2 SNEGSKA (reference sequence). CDR3 length: 11 amino acids. Trimming stripped 5 bases from V and 7 bases from J, with 11 bases between. The DNA for the CDR3 is TGCAGTGCTCTCGGGTTGGGGACCCAGTACTTC. Its protein is CSALGLGTQYF.

This rearrangement joins TRBV5-1 to TRBJ2-7, with 9 bases fitting TRBD2. J gave up 4 bases and V 7 bases, and 9 bases lay outside the gene matches. This CDR3 is built from 14 residues. Germline CDR1 SGHRS, CDR2 YFSETQ. CDR3 sequence reads: CASGLAGGSYEQYF. DNA of the CDR3: TGCGCCAGCGGACTGGCGGGAGGGTCTTACGAGCAGTACTTC.

The J gene is TRBJ2-7, the V gene TRBV27; the match to TRBD1 covers 7 bases. Germline trimming cut 4 bases from V and 2 bases from J; bases unmatched to any gene: 8. CDR3 size: 15 residues. The germline V gene has CDR1 MNHEY and CDR2 SMNVEV (reference sequence). The CDR3 region has the DNA TGTGCCAGCAGTTGGCGACAGGGCCCAGCCTACGAGCAGTACTTC. Residues: CASSWRQGPAYEQYF.